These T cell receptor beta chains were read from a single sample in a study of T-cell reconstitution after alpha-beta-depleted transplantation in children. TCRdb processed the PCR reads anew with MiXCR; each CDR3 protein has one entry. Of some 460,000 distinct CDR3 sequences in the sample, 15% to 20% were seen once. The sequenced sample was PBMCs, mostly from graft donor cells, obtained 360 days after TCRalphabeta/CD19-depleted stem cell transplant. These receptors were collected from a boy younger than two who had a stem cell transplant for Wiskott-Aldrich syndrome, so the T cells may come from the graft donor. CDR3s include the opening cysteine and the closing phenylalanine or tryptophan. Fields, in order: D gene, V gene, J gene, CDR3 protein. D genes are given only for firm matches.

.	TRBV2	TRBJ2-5	CASRSWSVETQYF
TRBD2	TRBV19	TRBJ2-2	CASSIGLAASTGELFF
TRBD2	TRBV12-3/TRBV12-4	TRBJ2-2	CASSHLAVLNTGELFF
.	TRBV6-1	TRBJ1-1	CASSGIRMGSEAFF
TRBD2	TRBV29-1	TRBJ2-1	CSVSRLAGDGNEQFF
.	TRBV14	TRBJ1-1	CASSPYDTEAFF
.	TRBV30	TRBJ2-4	CAWSVFPGLLAKNIQYF
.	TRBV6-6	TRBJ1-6	CASSYRSPLHF
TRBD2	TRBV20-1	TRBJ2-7	CSARWLAGGPVQYF
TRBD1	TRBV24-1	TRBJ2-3	CATSDSRTGTDTQYF
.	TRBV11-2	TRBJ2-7	CASSPRTISEQYF
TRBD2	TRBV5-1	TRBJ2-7	CASSLGTSGGSTYEQYF
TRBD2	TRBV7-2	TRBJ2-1	CASSLPGGPGSEQFF
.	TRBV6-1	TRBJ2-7	CASSRRPISYEQYF
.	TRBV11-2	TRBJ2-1	CASSFWVGRTYNEQFF
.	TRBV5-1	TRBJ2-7	CASSLVGSVFYEQYF
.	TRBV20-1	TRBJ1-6	CSARDWQNSPLHF
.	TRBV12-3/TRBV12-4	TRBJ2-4	CASIGRAKNIQYF
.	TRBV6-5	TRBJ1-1	CASSYRGRYTEAFF
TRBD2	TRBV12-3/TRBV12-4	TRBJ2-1	CASSGGLLAGGLNEQFF
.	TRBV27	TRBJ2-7	CASSLRAGASYEQYF
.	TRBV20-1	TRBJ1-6	CSARGIDRGYSPLHF
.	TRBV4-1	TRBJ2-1	CASSQAYKNYNEQFF
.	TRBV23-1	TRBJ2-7	CASSQSGDGFYEQYF
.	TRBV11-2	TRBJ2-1	CASSPNSAYNEQFF
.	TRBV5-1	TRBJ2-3	CASSNPGIDTQYF
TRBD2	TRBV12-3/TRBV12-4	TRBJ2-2	CASSFGTSGRPALNTGELFF
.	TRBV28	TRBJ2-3	CASSLSAGTGTQYF
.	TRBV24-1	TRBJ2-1	CATSVGPTLQDPFALYNEQFF
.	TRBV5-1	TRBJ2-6	CASSLKHSGANVLTF
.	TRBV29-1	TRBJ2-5	CSVEGTALEETQYF
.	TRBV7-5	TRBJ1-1	CISVPEAYWTGERNMNTEAFF
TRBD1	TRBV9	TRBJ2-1	CASSVVSGQGANEQFF
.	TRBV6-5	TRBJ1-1	CASRRQTEAFF
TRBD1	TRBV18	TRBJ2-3	CASSPMDRGSTDTQYF
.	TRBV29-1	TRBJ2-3	CSVVKVASTDTQYF
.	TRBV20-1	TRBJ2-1	CSATGVNEQFF
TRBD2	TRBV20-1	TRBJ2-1	CSAGREGLVTEQFF
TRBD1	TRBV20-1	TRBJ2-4	CSANSGTAFPKNIQYF
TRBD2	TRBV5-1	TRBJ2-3	CASSTLAGGPGTDTQYF
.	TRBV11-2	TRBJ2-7	CASSLFWGYEQYF
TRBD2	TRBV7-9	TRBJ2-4	CASSAPGGIQYF
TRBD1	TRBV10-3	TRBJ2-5	CAIMGQGRETQYF
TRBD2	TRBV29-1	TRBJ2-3	CSVLAGGYPSTDTQYF
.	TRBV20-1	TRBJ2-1	CSLPGTPSYNEQFF
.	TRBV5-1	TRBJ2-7	CASGLLGSYEEYF
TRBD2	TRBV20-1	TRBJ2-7	CSARKGSSSGRAFYYEQYF
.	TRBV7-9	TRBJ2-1	CASSLVGRNSYNEQFF
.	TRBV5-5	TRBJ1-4	CASGYEKLFF
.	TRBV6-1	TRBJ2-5	CASRRRTEHKETQYF
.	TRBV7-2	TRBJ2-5	CASSSSGHKETQYF
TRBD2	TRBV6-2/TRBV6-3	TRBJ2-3	CASSYRLTSFTDTQYF
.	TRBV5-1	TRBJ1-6	CASSLDVGRTSPLHF
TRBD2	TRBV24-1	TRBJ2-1	CATSDLGLAGGYNEQFF
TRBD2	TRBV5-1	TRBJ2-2	CASSLTLAGAGELFF
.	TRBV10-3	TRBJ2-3	CAISESRTVTDTQYF
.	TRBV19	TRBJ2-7	CASSIRQFYEQYF
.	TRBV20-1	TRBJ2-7	CSASPSRFGVEGGRVYEQYF
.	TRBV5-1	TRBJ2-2	CASSLTADFYTGELFF